This T cell receptor (beta chain) was obtained from a study of T cell repertoires in cytomegalovirus infection. Study background: Peptides in the study included HLA-C-restricted and HLA-B-restricted CMV epitopes. Based on public TCR beta signatures, there were indications of CMV infection and of a matching HLA type. Study-level findings and limits: HLA-C-restricted TCR beta clonotypes specific for CMV led the ex vivo response. CMV carriers having the relevant HLA were flagged by cumulative public TCR beta family frequency.

Via MiXCR, TCRdb re-called the reads, giving one row per CDR3 protein. The sample yields roughly 920,000 distinct CDR3 sequences, roughly 31% seen once. This CDR3 spans 15 amino acids. The germline V gene has CDR1 MNHEY and CDR2 SMNVEV (reference sequence). The J segment lost 0 bases and the V segment lost 4 bases, leaving 3 bases of the junction unmatched. With respect to this clonotype: Its antigen is unidentified.

Sequencing used cultured CD8+ T cells from PBMCs, obtained from culture after CMV antigen stimulation. This chain links TRBV27 with TRBJ2-1, with 7 bases lining up with TRBD1. This receptor was identified in a human donor in good health (CMV status not recorded). Some clones in this sample may be carry-over from other donors' samples. The CDR3: CASSWDSRSYNEQFF. For the CDR3, the DNA is TGTGCCAGCAGTTGGGACAGTCGCTCCTACAATGAGCAGTTCTTC.